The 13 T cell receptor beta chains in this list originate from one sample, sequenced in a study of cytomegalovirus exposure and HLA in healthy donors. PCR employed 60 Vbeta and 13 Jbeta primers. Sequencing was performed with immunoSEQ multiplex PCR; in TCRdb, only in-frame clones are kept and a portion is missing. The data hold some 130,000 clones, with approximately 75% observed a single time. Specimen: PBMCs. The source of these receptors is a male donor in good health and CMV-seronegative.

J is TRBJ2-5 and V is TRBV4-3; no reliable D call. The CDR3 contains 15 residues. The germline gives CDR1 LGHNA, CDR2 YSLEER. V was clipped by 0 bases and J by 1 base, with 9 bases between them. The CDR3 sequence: CASSQDLAVQETQYF. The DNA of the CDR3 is TGCGCCAGCAGCCAAGATTTGGCGGTCCAAGAGACCCAGTACTTC.

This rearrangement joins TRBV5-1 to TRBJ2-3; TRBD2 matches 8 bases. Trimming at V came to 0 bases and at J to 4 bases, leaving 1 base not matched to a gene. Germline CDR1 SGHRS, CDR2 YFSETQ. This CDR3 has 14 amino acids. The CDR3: CASSLAGGSDTQYF. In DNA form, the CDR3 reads TGCGCCAGCAGCTTGGCGGGGGGGTCAGATACGCAGTATTTT.

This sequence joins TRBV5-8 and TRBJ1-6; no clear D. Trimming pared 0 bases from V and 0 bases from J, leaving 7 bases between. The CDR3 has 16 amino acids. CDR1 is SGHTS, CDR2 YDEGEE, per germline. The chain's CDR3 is CASSLDRSSYNSPLHF. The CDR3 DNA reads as TGTGCCAGCAGCTTGGACAGAAGCTCCTATAATTCACCCCTCCACTTT.

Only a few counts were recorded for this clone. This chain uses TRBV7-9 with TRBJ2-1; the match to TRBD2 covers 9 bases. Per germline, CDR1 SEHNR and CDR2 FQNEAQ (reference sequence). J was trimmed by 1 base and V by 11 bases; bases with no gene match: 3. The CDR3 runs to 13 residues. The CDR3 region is CAGSGGSYNEQFF. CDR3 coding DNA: TGTGCCGGAAGCGGGGGGTCCTACAATGAGCAGTTCTTC.

The DNA for the CDR3 is TGTGCCAGTCAGCCTAGGACAGGTGGGATGAACACTGAAGCTTTCTTT. It specifies CASQPRTGGMNTEAFF. The genes are TRBV19 and TRBJ1-1; TRBD1 matches at 7 bases. The junction had 12 bases not matched to a gene; V was cut back by 8 bases and J by 0 bases. Germline V gives CDR1 LNHDA, CDR2 SQIVND (reference sequence). This CDR3 has 16 residues.

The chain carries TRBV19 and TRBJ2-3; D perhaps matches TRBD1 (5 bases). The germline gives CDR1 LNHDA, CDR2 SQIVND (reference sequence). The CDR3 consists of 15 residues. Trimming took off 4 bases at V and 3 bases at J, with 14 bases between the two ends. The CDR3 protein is CASSKAHRQTDTQYF. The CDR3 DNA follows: TGTGCCAGTAGTAAGGCCCACAGGCAAACAGATACGCAGTATTTT.

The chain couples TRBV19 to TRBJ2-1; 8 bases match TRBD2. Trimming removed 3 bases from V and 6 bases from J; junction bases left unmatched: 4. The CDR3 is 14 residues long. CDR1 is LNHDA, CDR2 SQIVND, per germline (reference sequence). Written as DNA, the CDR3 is TGTGCCAGTAGTATGGTCGGGGGGGCCAATGAGCAGTTCTTC. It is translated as CASSMVGGANEQFF.

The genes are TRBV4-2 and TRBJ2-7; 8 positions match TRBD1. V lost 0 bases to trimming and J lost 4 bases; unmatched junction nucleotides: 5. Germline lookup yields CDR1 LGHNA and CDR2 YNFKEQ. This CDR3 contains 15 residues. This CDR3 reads CASSQEDRAGYEQYF. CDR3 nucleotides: TGTGCCAGCAGCCAAGAGGACAGGGCAGGGTACGAGCAGTACTTC.

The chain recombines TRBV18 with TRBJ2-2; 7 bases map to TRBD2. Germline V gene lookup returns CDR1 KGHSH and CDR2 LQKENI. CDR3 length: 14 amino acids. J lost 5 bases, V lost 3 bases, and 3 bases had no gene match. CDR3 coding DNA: TGTGCCAGCTCACCGGGAGGGTGGACCGGGGAGCTGTTTTTT. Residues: CASSPGGWTGELFF.

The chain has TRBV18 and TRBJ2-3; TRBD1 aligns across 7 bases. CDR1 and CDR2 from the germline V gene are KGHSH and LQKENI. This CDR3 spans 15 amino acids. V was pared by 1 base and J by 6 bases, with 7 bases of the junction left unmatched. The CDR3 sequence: CASSPLTGMRDTQYF. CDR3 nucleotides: TGTGCCAGCTCACCACTGACAGGGATGCGTGATACGCAGTATTTT.

The CDR3 DNA follows: TGCGCCAGCAGCCAGGGGACTAGCGGGGGAACCTACAATGAGCAGTTCTTC. Protein sequence: CASSQGTSGGTYNEQFF. The chain links TRBV4-3 to TRBJ2-1; TRBD2 agrees at 14 bases. The CDR3 runs 17 residues. The germline V gene encodes CDR1 LGHNA and CDR2 YSLEER. The V gene end was trimmed by 3 bases and the J gene end by 2 bases; junction bases not matched to a gene: 3.

CDR3 DNA: TGTGCCAGCAACCACCTCGGGACAGTTCTCCTCTGGGGCTACACCTTC. It encodes CASNHLGTVLLWGYTF. This chain links TRBV21-1 with TRBJ1-2; the tabulated D call, TRBD1, remains unverified against the DNA. TRBV21-1 is a pseudogene segment. The CDR3 runs 16 residues.

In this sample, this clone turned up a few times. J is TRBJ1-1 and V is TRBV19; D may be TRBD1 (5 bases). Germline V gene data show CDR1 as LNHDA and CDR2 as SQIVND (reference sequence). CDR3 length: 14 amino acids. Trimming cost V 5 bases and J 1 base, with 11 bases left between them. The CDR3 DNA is TGTGCCAGTAGTGGAATAGACAGGAACACTGAAGCTTTCTTT. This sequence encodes CASSGIDRNTEAFF.